These 19 T cell receptor beta chains originate from one sample sequenced in a study of T cells in Graves' hyperthyroidism and ophthalmopathy. Researchers took RNA transcripts and amplified the TCR beta CDR3 regions from them. With the HTBI primer set, the TCR CDR3 went through a first round of RT-PCR. TCRdb reanalysed the multiplex PCR reads using MiXCR and keeps one entry per CDR3 protein. The sample shows 500,000 to 600,000 distinct CDR3 sequences, about 43% of them seen only once. The source material was peripheral blood or thyroid tissue (not recorded which). The receptors were sampled from an adult woman with Graves' disease, either hyperthyroidism or ophthalmopathy (not recorded which).

This clonotype appeared many times. V is TRBV20-1 and J is TRBJ2-7, with D possibly being TRBD2 (5 bases). Germline V lookup: CDR1 DFQATT, CDR2 SNEGSKA (reference sequence). Trimming stripped 5 bases from V and 0 bases from J, with 17 bases between. This CDR3 contains 15 residues. The CDR3 DNA reads as TGCAGTGCTCGCCTACTACGAGGGAACTCCTACGAGCAGTACTTC. Translated, it gives CSARLLRGNSYEQYF.

This clonotype was seen a handful of times. CDR3 loop: CASSFRAGGSENYGYTF. The CDR3 DNA sequence: TGTGCCAGCAGTTTTAGGGCGGGAGGCAGCGAAAACTATGGCTACACCTTC. The V gene is TRBV28, the J gene TRBJ1-2; unclear D gene. The CDR3 extends over 17 amino acids. Germline assignment: CDR1 MDHEN and CDR2 SYDVKM. Trimming stripped 3 bases from V and 2 bases from J, with 19 bases between.

The chain recombines TRBV14 with TRBJ2-5; D may be TRBD1 (6 bases). Germline loops: CDR1 SGHDN, CDR2 FVKESK. The CDR3 covers 14 residues. Trimming took 2 bases from V and 2 from J, leaving 9 bases between them. The chain's CDR3 is CASSQWTEQETQYF. The DNA of the CDR3 is TGTGCCAGCAGCCAATGGACAGAACAAGAGACCCAGTACTTC.

In this sample, this clonotype turned up a few times. CDR3 nucleotides: TGCAGCGTTCAGGGTTCGGCCAACGTCCTGACTTTC. It is translated as CSVQGSANVLTF. The J gene is TRBJ2-6, the V gene TRBV29-1, with D possibly matching TRBD1 (5 bases). Germline CDR1 SQVTM, CDR2 ANQGSEA. V was shortened by 5 bases and J by 6 bases, with 8 bases between the two germline ends. CDR3 size: 12 residues.

This clonotype occurred once. The V and J genes are TRBV10-1 and TRBJ2-5, with D maybe TRBD1 (5 bases). The V and J ends lost 6 bases and 5 bases respectively, with 13 bases between them. The germline V gene encodes CDR1 WNHNN and CDR2 SYGVQD (reference sequence). The CDR3 sequence is 13 residues long. The CDR3 region has the DNA TGCGCCAGCAGCTCCAGGGTGATGGAGACCCAGTACTTC. Amino acids: CASSSRVMETQYF.

Note on this clonotype: Since a much larger clone is just one base distant, this may be a read error. CDR3 region: CASSQTAGDEQYF. The DNA of the CDR3 is TGTGCCAGCAGCCAGACAGCGGGAGACGAGCAGTACTTC. V gene TRBV6-1 combines with J gene TRBJ2-7; TRBD2 matches 8 bases. CDR1 and CDR2 (germline): MNHNS, SASEGT. The CDR3 is made up of 13 amino acids. The ends lost 6 bases at V and 5 bases at J; junction bases unmatched: 6.

In its sample, this clonotype was seen many times. The V call is TRBV19, the J call TRBJ2-5, with TRBD2 as a possible D gene (6 bases). The CDR3 totals 18 residues. The V gene lost 0 bases and the J gene lost 2 bases, with 19 bases spanning the gap. Germline assignment: CDR1 LNHDA and CDR2 SQIVND (reference sequence). The CDR3 DNA reads as TGTGCCAGTAGTATAGAGGGGCGGAGGGGCAGGATTCAAGAGACCCAGTACTTC. Protein product: CASSIEGRRGRIQETQYF.

This clonotype has a single count. At one of its ends the junction is not consistent with the germline gene, which may arise from a read error. The CDR3 protein is CASSLGREERIATQYF. The DNA of the CDR3 is TGTGCCAGCAGCCTAGGGAGGGAGGAAAGGATAGCGACCCAGTACTTC. The chain combines TRBV13 with TRBJ2-5, with 7 bases aligning to TRBD2. The germline gives CDR1 PRHDT, CDR2 FYEKMQ (reference sequence). The CDR3 extends over 16 amino acids.

The V gene is TRBV10-2, the J gene TRBJ2-2; D is possibly TRBD2 (6 bases). This CDR3 spans 14 amino acids. Trimming cost V 8 bases and J 4 bases, with 14 bases left between them. CDR1 is WSHSY, CDR2 SAAADI, per germline. CDR3 amino acids: CASALTSITGELFF. The CDR3 coding sequence is TGCGCCAGCGCCCTGACTAGTATCACCGGGGAGCTGTTTTTT.

The genes are TRBV10-3 and TRBJ2-6, with 9 nucleotides matching TRBD2. V gave up 11 bases and J gave up 4 bases; unmatched junction bases: 3. From germline, CDR1 is ENHRY and CDR2 SYGVKD. CDR3 length: 13 amino acids. CDR3: CAAGTSGANVLTF. CDR3 coding DNA: TGTGCCGCCGGGACTAGCGGGGCCAACGTCCTGACTTTC.

This clonotype has more than one count but fewer than ten. The chain has TRBV28 and TRBJ2-6, with D perhaps matching TRBD1 (6 bases). Per the germline V gene, CDR1 is MDHEN and CDR2 is SYDVKM. This CDR3 spans 15 amino acids. With 10 bases removed from V and 0 bases from J, the gap between germline ends came to 13 bases. CDR3 in amino acids: CAIMDSNSGANVLTF. As DNA, the CDR3 is TGTGCCATCATGGACAGCAACTCTGGGGCCAACGTCCTGACTTTC. The variable domain in full, with the rest retrieved from reference TRBV28 and TRBJ2-6, is DVKVTQSSRYLVKRTGEKVFLECVQDMDHENMFWYRQDPGLGLRLIYFSYDVKMKEKGDIPEGYSVSREKKERFSLILESASTNQTSMYLCAIMDSNSGANVLTFGAGSRLTVL.

This clonotype has ten or more counts. The rearrangement links TRBV2 to TRBJ2-7, with D possibly TRBD2 on 5 matching bases. The CDR3 has 14 amino acids. Germline lookup yields CDR1 SNHLY and CDR2 FYNNEI. V was pared by 6 bases and J by 6 bases, with 18 bases between. The CDR3 spells CASRRLPLVGEQYF. The CDR3 coding sequence is TGTGCCAGCAGAAGACTACCACTCGTGGGCGAGCAGTACTTC.

The CDR3 reads CSATGRGGEAFF. CDR3 DNA sequence: TGCAGTGCTACCGGGAGGGGCGGTGAAGCTTTCTTT. The chain employs TRBV20-1 and TRBJ1-1; possibly TRBD1 for D (5 bases). V lost 4 bases and J lost 7, with 13 bases in between. CDR1 is DFQATT and CDR2 is SNEGSKA in the germline V gene (reference sequence). The CDR3 extends over 12 amino acids.

V gene TRBV19 combines with J gene TRBJ2-7; 8 nucleotides line up with TRBD1. The CDR3 extends over 12 amino acids. Germline CDR1 reads LNHDA; CDR2 reads SQIVND (reference sequence). V was pared by 10 bases and J by 4 bases, with 6 bases of the junction left unmatched. CDR3 region: CATGQGTYEQYF. The CDR3 DNA follows: TGTGCCACAGGACAGGGTACTTACGAGCAGTACTTC.

As for this clonotype: Just one base apart from a much larger clone, this may be a read error. This sequence joins TRBV6-2 or TRBV6-3 and TRBJ2-7; 12 positions agree with TRBD1. CDR3 length: 15 residues. V shed 5 bases, J shed 6 bases, and the junction held 8 bases outside the gene matches. The germline V gene encodes CDR1 MNHEY and CDR2 SVGEGT. CDR3 in amino acids: CASSGEGQGAVEQYF. CDR3 bases: TGTGCCAGCAGTGGAGAGGGACAGGGGGCTGTCGAGCAGTACTTC.

This clonotype has ten or more counts. V gene TRBV3-1 combines with J gene TRBJ1-6; perhaps TRBD1 as D (5 bases). V was cut by 0 bases and J by 18 bases, with 15 bases left in between. Germline lookup yields CDR1 LGHDT and CDR2 YNNKEL (reference sequence). The CDR3 is 13 residues long. CDR3 in amino acids: CASSQDRGRSPHF. CDR3 DNA sequence: TGTGCCAGCAGCCAAGATAGGGGCAGAAGTCCCCACTTT.

The chain uses TRBV19 and TRBJ2-6, with D perhaps TRBD1 or TRBD2 (5 bases each). Germline V CDR1 and CDR2: LNHDA, SQIVND (reference sequence). The CDR3 has 17 residues. Between the trimmed V and J ends, which lost 5 bases and 0 bases, there was a span of 14 bases. The CDR3 sequence: CASSLGRILSGANVLTF. Here the CDR3 DNA reads TGTGCCAGTAGTTTGGGACGGATTCTCTCTGGGGCCAACGTCCTGACTTTC.

In its sample, this clonotype was seen many times. The CDR3 sequence: CASSQSPGTSGNTIYF. CDR3 DNA: TGCGCCAGCAGCCAATCCCCGGGGACCTCTGGAAACACCATATATTTT. V and J are TRBV4-1 and TRBJ1-3, with D perhaps TRBD1 (5 bases). The germline V gene has CDR1 MGHRA and CDR2 YSYEKL. This CDR3 region has 16 residues. V was clipped by 2 bases and J by 0 bases, with 11 bases between them.

The chain recombines TRBV24-1 with TRBJ2-7, with D possibly TRBD1 on 5 matching bases. Trimming pared 2 bases from V and 4 bases from J, leaving 11 bases between. From germline, CDR1 is KGHDR and CDR2 SFDVKD. The CDR3 contains 14 residues. The CDR3 DNA follows: TGTGCCACCAGTGATTCACGGACATTATACGAGCAGTACTTC. As protein: CATSDSRTLYEQYF.